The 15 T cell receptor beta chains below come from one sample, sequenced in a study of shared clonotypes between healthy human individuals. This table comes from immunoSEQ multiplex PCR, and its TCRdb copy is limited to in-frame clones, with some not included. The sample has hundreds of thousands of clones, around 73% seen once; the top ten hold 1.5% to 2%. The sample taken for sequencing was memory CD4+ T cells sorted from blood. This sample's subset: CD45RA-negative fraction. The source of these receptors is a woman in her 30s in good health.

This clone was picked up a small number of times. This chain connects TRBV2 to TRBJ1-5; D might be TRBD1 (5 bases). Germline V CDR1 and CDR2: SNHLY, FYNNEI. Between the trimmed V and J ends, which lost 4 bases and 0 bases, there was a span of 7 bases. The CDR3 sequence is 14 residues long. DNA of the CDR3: TGTGCCAGCAGTGGACAGAATAGCAATCAGCCCCAGCATTTT. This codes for CASSGQNSNQPQHF.

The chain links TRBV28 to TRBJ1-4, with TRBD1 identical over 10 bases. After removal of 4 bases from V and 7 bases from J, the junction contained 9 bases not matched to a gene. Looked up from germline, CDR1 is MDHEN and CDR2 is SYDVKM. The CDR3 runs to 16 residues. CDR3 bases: TGTGCCAGCAGTTATGTGGGGACAGGGGTTGGTGAAAAACTGTTTTTT. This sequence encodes CASSYVGTGVGEKLFF.

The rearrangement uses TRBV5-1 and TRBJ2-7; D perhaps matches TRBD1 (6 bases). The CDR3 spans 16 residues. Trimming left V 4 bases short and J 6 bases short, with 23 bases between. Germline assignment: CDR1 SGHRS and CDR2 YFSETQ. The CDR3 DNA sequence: TGCGCCAGCAGCCGGGGAACGCAGGGGCCCGGAAGCGAGCAGTACTTC. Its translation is CASSRGTQGPGSEQYF.

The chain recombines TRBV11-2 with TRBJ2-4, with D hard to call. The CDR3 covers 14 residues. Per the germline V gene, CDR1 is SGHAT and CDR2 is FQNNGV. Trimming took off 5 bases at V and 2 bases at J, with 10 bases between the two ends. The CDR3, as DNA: TGTGCCAGCAGCCCACCGGGTACCAAAAACATTCAGTACTTC. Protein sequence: CASSPPGTKNIQYF.

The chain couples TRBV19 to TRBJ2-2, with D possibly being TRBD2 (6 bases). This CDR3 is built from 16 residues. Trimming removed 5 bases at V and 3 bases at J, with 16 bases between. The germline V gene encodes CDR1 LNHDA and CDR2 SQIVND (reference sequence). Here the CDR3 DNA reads TGTGCCAGTAGTCCACGGGCCGGCGGGGACACCGGGGAGCTGTTTTTT. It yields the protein CASSPRAGGDTGELFF.

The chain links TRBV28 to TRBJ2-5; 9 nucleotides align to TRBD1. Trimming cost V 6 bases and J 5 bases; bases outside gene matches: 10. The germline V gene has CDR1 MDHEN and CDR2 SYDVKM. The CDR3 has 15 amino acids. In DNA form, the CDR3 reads TGTGCCAGCAGCGACCTTCGGGGACAGGGTGAGACCCAGTACTTC. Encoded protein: CASSDLRGQGETQYF.

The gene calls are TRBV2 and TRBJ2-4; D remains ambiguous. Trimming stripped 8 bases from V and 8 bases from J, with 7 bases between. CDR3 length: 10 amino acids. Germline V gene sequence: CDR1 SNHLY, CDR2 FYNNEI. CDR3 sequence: CASRLDIQYF. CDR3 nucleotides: TGTGCCAGCCGGCTGGACATTCAGTACTTC.

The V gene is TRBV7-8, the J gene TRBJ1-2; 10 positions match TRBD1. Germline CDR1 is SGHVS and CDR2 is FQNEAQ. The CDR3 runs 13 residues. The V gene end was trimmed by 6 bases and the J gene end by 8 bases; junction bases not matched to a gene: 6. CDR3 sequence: CASRGQGFEGYTF. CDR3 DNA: TGTGCCAGCAGGGGACAGGGGTTCGAGGGCTACACCTTC.

CDR3: CASSEGDDLSEKLFF. CDR3 bases: TGTGCCAGCAGTGAGGGGGATGATCTGAGTGAAAAACTGTTTTTT. The rearrangement links TRBV25-1 to TRBJ1-4; a weak D match, TRBD1 (5 bases). The CDR3 is 15 amino acids. Trimming removed 3 bases from V and 7 bases from J, with 15 bases in between. Looked up from germline, CDR1 is MGHDK and CDR2 is SYGVNS.

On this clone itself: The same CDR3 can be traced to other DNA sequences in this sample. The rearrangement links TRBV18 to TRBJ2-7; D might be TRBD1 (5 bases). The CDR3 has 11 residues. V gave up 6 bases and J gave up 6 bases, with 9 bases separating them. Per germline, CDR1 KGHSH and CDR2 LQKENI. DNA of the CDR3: TGTGCCAGCTCGGGGCCTGGCGAGCAGTACTTC. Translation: CASSGPGEQYF.

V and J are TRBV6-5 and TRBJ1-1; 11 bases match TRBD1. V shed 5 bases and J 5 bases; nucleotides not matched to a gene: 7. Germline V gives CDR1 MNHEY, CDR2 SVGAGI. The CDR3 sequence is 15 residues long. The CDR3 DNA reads TGTGCCAGCAGTCTCCGGGACAGGGGGTATACTGAAGCTTTCTTT. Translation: CASSLRDRGYTEAFF.

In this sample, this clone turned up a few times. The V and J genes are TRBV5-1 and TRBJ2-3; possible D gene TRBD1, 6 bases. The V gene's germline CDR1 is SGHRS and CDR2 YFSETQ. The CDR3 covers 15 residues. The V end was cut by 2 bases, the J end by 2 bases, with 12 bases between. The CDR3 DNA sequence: TGCGCCAGCAGCTTACAGGGAATGTCCACAGATACGCAGTATTTT. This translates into CASSLQGMSTDTQYF.

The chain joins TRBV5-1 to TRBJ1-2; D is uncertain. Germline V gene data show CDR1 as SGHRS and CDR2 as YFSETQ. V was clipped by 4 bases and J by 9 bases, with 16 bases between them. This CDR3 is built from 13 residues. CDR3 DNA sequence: TGCGCCAGCAGCCGTGACGCGACTGGTAGCTACACCTTC. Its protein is CASSRDATGSYTF.

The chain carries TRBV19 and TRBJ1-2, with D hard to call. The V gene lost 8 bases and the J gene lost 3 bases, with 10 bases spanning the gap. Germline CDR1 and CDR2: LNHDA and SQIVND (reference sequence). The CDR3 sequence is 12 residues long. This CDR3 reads CASYNPYYGYTF. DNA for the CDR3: TGTGCCAGTTATAACCCTTACTATGGCTACACCTTC.

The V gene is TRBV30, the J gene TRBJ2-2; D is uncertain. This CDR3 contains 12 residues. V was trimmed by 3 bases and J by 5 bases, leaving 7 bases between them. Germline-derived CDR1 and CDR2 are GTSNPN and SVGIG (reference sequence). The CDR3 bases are TGTGCCTGGAGGCTTTGGACCGGGGAGCTGTTTTTT. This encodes CAWRLWTGELFF.